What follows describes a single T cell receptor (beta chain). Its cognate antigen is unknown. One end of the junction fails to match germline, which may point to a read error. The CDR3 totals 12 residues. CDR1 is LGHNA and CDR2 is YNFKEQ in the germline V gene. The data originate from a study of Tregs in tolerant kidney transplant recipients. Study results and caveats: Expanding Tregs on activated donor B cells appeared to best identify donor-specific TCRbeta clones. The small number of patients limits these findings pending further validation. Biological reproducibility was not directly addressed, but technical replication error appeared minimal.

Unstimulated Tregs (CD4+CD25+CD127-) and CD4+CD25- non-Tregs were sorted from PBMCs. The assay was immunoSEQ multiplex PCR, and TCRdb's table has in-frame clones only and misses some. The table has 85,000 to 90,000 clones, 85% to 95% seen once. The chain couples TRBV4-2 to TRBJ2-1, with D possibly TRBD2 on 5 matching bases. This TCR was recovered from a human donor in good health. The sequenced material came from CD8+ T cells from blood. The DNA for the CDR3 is TGTGCCAGCAGCCAAGATTTGGGCTGGAGGATCTTC. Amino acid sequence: CASSQDLGWRIF.